The source of this T cell receptor (beta chain) is a study of blood T cell repertoires in COVID-19 (dated by TCRdb to 2020 to 2021). Background on the whole study: Samples from collaborators originated in the United States, Italy and Spain and spanned both the acute and convalescent phases of COVID-19. Subjects who had been exposed to COVID-19, were actively infected with it, or had recovered from it provided the deeply sampled blood TCRbeta repertoires that made up the dataset. Samples came from the ongoing ImmuneRACE study (first 160 participants) plus 1,254 subjects from 6 global collaborators. Where available, HLA class I and class II types were taken from metadata supplied by the sample provider and were not determined by assay-based typing. The prospective study material was composed of cDNA or gDNA derived from T cells, B-cell-depleted T cells, or PBMCs. Sample metadata almost always included a de-identified subject ID, COVID-19 status, age in years and sex. The repertoires were made available in a free public database intended to serve as a resource for research on the immune response to SARS-CoV-2. Points the paper makes about the study in general: The amount of clinical and demographic metadata varied by source and participant and was provided uncurated.

A note on this clone: The specificity of this receptor is unknown. Base qualities are not provided; no much larger clone lies one nucleotide away.

Samples from volunteer blood donors who had recovered from COVID-19 were contributed by a second Seattle source. Whole blood was collected in K2EDTA tubes by collaborating institutions according to the institutions' own protocols. For TCRbeta analysis, collaborators shipped samples in one of three forms: frozen whole blood, isolated PBMCs, or DNA extracted from either of those sample types. Taken from cysteine to phenylalanine, the CDR3 has 18 residues. Only the CDR3 part of the read is kept: 54 bases, read in frame from the first base. According to the germline V gene, CDR1 reads MRHNA and CDR2 reads SNTAGT. For this chain, trimming is 6 bases at the V end and 0 bases at the J end, and the number of junction bases without a gene match is 8. TCRbeta CDR3 regions were amplified from genomic DNA by means of the immunoSEQ Assay, a bias-controlled multiplex PCR. The original methods were these. Nucleated cell counts per sample were estimated from amplification of reference gene primers within the assay. To quantify the absolute abundance of each unique TCRbeta CDR3 rearrangement, sequence reads were collapsed and filtered. Productive Simpson clonality was computed per sample as the square root of Simpson's diversity index over productive rearrangements. TCRdb took this table from immuneACCESS and kept in-frame rearrangements with V and J called. Such tables lack part of the clones; where checked against another copy, unresolved V genes explain under half of the gap, and the rest is unexplained. V, J and clone size were drawn from that table, and D and trimming were deduced from the DNA. This sample gives about 200,000 clones in total; roughly four fifths of them show up just once. The top ten hold roughly 13% of the sample.

This clonotype originated in a man between 45 and 60 years old who had recovered from COVID-19. The material sequenced was peripheral blood. The sequence joins TRBV6-4 to TRBJ2-2; 12 bases in the junction line up with TRBD2. In nucleotide form, the sequence is TGTGCCAGCAGAGCGACTAGCGGGAGTACATCGAACACCGGGGAGCTGTTTTTT. Translated, this gives CASRATSGSTSNTGELFF.